This T cell receptor beta chain was profiled in a study of blood T cells in healthy people across ages. Next came a second PCR, run for about 7 to 12 cycles, which used a sample-barcoded 5' primer along with a J-beta primer mix. TCRdb itself ran the 5' RACE reads through MiXCR, one entry per CDR3 protein. The data show 500,000 to 700,000 distinct CDR3 sequences, about 30% seen once. Notes on this clonotype: A much larger clone lies one base from this, so it may be a read error.

Germline CDR1 reads SGHRS; CDR2 reads YFSETQ. Trimming removed 2 bases from V and 7 bases from J; junction bases left unmatched: 12. The CDR3 sequence is 15 residues long. Each individual donor underwent a draw of approximately 10 milliliters of peripheral blood. The receptor was derived from a woman of 80 years or more in good health. The chain recombines TRBV5-1 with TRBJ2-7; 7 bases are a match to TRBD1. Material: blood. CDR3: CASSLQGNGYNEQYF. The DNA of the CDR3 is TGCGCCAGCAGCTTACAGGGGAATGGGTACAATGAGCAGTACTTC.